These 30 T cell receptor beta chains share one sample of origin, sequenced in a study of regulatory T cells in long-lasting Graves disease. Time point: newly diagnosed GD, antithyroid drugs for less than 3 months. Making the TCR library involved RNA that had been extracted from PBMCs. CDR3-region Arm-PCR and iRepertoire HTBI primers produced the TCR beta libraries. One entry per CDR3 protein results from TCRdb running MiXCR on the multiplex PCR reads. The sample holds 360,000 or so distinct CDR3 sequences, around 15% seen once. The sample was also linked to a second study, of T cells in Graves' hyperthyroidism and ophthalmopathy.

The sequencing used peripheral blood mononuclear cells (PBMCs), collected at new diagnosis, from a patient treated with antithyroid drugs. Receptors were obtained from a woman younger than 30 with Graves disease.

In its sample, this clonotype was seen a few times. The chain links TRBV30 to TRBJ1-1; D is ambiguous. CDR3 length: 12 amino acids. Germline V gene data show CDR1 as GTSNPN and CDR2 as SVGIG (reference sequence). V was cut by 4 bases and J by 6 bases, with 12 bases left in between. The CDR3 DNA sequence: TGTGCCTGGACTGGAGTTTCCCCTGAAGCTTTCTTT. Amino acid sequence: CAWTGVSPEAFF. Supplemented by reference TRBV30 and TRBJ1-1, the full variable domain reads SQTIHQWPATLVQPVGSPLSLECTVEGTSNPNLYWYRQAAGRGLQLLFYSVGIGQISSEVPQNLSASRPQDRQFILSSKKLLLSDSGFYLCAWTGVSPEAFFGQGTRLTVV.

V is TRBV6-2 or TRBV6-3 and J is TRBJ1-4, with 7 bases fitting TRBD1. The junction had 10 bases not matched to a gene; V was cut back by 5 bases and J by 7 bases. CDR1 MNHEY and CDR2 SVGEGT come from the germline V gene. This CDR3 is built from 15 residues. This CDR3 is CASSDRVGALEKLFF. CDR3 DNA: TGTGCCAGCAGTGACAGGGTGGGGGCCCTTGAAAAACTGTTTTTT.

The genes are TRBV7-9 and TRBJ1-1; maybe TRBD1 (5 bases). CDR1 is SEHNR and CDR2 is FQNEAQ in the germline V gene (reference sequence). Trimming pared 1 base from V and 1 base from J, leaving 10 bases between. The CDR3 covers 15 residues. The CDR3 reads CASSLGGGGNTEAFF. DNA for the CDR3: TGTGCCAGCAGCTTAGGGGGTGGGGGGAACACTGAAGCTTTCTTT.

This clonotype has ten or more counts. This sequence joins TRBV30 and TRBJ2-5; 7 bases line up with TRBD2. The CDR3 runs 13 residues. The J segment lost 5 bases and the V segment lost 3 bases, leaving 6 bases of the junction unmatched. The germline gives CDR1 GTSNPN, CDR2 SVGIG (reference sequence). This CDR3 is CAWRGRAEETQYF. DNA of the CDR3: TGTGCCTGGAGGGGGAGGGCCGAGGAGACCCAGTACTTC.

The CDR3 DNA sequence: TGTGCCAGCAGCCCCAACTCCGGGGAGAATCAGCCCCAGCATTTT. It encodes CASSPNSGENQPQHF. V and J are TRBV7-9 and TRBJ1-5; D unclear. Trimming shortened V by 5 bases and J by 4 bases, and 15 bases separated the two germline ends. This CDR3 has 15 amino acids. Germline V gene sequence: CDR1 SEHNR, CDR2 FQNEAQ (reference sequence).

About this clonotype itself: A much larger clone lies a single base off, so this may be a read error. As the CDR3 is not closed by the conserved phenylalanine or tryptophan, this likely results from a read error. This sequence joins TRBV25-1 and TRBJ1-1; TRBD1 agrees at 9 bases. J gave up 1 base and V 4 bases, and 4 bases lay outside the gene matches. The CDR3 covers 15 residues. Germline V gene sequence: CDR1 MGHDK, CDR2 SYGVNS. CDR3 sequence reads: CASSGRTGANTEAFL. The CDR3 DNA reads TGTGCCAGCAGTGGGCGGACAGGGGCGAACACTGAAGCTTTCTTG.

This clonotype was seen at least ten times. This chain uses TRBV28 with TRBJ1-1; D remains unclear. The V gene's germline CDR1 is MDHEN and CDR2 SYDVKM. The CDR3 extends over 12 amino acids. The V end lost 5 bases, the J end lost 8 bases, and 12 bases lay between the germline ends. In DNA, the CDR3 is TGTGCCAGCAGTCCACACACGGGGGAAGCTTTCTTT. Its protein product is CASSPHTGEAFF.

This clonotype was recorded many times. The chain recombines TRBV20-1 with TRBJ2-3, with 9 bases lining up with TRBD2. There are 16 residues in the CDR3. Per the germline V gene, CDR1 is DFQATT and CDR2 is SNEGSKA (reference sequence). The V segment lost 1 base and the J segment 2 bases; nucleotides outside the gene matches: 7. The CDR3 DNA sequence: TGCAGTGCTAGAGGCGGGCTAGCGGGACCCACAGATACGCAGTATTTT. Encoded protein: CSARGGLAGPTDTQYF.

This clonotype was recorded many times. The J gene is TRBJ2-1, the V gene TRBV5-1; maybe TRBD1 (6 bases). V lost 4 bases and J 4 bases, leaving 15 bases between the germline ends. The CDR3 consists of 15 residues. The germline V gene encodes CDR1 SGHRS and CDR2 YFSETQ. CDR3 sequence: CASSPMTGDYNEQFF. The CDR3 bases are TGCGCCAGCAGCCCAATGACAGGAGATTACAATGAGCAGTTCTTC. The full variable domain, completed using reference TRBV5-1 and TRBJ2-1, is KAGVTQTPRYLIKTRGQQVTLSCSPISGHRSVSWYQQTPGQGLQFLFEYFSETQRNKGNFPGRFSGRQFSNSRSEMNVSTLELGDSALYLCASSPMTGDYNEQFFGPGTRLTVL.

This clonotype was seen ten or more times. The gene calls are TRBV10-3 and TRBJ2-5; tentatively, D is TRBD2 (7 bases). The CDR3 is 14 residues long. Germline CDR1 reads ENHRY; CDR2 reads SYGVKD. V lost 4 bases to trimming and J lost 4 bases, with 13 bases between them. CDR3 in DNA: TGTGCCATCAGTGTCTTGGGGGGGCTAGAGACCCAGTACTTC. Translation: CAISVLGGLETQYF.

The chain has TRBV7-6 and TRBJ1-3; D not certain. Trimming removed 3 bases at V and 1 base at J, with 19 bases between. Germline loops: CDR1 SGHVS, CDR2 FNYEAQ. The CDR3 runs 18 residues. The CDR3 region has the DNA TGTGCCAGCAGCTTCCCACTAGAATCGGGATCATCTGGAAACACCATATATTTT. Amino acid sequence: CASSFPLESGSSGNTIYF.

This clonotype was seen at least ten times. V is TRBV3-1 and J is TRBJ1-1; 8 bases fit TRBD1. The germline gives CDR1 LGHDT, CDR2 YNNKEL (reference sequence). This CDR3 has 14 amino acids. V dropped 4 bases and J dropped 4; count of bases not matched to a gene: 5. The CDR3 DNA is TGTGCCAGCAGCCTTACCGACAGGGGCACTGAAGCTTTCTTT. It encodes CASSLTDRGTEAFF.

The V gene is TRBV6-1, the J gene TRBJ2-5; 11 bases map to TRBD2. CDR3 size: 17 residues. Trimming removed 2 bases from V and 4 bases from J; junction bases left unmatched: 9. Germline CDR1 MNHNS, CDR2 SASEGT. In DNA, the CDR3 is TGTGCCAGCAGTGAAAGAGTTAGCGGGAGGGCCCGAGAGACCCAGTACTTC. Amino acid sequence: CASSERVSGRARETQYF.

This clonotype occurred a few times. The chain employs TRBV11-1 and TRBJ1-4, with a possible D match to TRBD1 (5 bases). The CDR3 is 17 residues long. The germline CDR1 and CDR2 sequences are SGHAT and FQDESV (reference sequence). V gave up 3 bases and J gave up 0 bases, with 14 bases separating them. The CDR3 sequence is CASSFYGTLATNEKLFF. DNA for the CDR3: TGTGCCAGCAGCTTTTACGGGACCCTCGCAACTAATGAAAAACTGTTTTTT.

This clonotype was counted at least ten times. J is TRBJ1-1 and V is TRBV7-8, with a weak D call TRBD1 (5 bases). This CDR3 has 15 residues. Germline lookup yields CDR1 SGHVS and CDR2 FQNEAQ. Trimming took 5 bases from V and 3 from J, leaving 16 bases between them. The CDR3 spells CASSADTGGYTEAFF. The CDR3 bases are TGTGCCAGCAGCGCTGACACAGGAGGGTACACTGAAGCTTTCTTT.

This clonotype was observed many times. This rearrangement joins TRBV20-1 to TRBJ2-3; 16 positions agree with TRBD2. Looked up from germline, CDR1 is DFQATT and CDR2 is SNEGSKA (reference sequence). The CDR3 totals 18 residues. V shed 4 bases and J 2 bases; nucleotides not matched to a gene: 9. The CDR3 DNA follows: TGCAGTGCTACTATACCGGGACTAGCGGGAGGGCCCACAGATACGCAGTATTTT. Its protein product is CSATIPGLAGGPTDTQYF.

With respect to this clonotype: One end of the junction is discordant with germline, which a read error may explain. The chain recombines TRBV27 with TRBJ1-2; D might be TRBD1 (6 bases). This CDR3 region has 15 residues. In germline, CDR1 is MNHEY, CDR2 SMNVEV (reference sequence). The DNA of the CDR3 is TGTGCCGGCAGTTCACCCCTTGGGGGCAACTATGGCTACACCTTC. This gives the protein CAGSSPLGGNYGYTF.

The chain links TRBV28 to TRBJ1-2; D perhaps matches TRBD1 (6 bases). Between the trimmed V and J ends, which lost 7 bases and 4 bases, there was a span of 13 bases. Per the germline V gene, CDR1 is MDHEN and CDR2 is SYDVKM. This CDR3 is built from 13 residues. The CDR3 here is CASTVTGSYGYTF. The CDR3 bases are TGTGCCAGCACCGTCACAGGGAGCTATGGCTACACCTTC.

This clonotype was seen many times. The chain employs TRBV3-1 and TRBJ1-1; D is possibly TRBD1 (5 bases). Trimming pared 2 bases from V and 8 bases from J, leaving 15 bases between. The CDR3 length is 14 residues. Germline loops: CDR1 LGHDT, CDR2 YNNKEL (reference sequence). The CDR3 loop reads CASSQFKGAAEAFF. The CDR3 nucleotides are TGTGCCAGCAGCCAATTCAAAGGGGCAGCAGAAGCTTTCTTT.

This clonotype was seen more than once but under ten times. CDR3 coding DNA: TGCGCCAGCAGCCCGGAAGCCCGGCTGGGAGAAAAACTGTTTTTT. Protein product: CASSPEARLGEKLFF. The genes are TRBV5-1 and TRBJ1-4; D remains unclear. Germline V gives CDR1 SGHRS, CDR2 YFSETQ. The CDR3 is 15 amino acids. V gave up 4 bases and J gave up 8 bases, with 18 bases separating them.

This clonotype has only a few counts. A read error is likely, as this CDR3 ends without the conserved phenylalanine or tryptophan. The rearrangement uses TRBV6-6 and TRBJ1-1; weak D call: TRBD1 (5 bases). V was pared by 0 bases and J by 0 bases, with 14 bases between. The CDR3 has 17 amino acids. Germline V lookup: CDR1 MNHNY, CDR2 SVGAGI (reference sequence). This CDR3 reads CASSYSVVDSLNTEAFL. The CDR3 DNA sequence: TGTGCCAGCAGTTACTCGGTTGTAGACAGCTTGAACACTGAAGCTTTCCTT.

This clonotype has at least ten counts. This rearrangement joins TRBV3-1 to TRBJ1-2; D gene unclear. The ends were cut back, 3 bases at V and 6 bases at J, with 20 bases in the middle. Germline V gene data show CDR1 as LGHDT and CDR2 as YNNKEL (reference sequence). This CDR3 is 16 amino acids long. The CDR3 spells CASSHRTAYLRDGYTF. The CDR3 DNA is TGTGCCAGCAGCCACAGAACGGCCTATCTACGCGATGGCTACACCTTC.

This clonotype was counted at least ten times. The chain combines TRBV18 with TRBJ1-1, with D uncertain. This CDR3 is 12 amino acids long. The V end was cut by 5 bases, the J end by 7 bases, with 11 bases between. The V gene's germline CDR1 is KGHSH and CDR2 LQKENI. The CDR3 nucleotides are TGTGCCAGCTCAATCAGGAGGGTTGAAGCTTTCTTT. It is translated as CASSIRRVEAFF. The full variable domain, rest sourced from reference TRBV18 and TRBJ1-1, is NAGVMQNPRHLVRRRGQEARLRCSPMKGHSHVYWYRQLPEEGLKFMVYLQKENIIDESGMPKERFSAEFPKEGPSILRIQQVVRGDSAAYFCASSIRRVEAFFGQGTRLTVV.

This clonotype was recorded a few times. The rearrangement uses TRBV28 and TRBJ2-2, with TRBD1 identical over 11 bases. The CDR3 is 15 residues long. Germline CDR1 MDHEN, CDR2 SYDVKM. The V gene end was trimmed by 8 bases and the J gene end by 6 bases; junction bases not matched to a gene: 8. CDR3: CASLRGTGGSGELFF. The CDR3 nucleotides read TGTGCCAGCCTGAGGGGGACAGGGGGGTCCGGGGAGCTGTTTTTT.

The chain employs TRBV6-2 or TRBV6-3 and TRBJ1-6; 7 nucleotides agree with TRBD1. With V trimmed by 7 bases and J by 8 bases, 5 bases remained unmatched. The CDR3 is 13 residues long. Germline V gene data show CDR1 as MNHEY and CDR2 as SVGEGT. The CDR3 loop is CASTGTAHSPLHF. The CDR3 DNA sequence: TGTGCCAGCACCGGGACAGCACATTCACCCCTCCACTTT.

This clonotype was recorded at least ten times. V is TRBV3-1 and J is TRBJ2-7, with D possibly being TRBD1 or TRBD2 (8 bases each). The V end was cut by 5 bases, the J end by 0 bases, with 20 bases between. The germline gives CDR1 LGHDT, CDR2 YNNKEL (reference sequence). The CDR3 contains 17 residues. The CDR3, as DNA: TGTGCCAGCAGCAGCAGGGGGCTAGCGGGCACCTCCTACGAGCAGTACTTC. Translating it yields CASSSRGLAGTSYEQYF.

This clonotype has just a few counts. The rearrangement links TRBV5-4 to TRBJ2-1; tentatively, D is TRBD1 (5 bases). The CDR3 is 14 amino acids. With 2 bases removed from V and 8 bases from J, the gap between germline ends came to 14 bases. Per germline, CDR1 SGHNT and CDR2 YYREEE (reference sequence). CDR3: CASSFARGVYEQFF. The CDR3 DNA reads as TGTGCCAGCAGCTTTGCTAGGGGTGTCTATGAGCAGTTCTTC.

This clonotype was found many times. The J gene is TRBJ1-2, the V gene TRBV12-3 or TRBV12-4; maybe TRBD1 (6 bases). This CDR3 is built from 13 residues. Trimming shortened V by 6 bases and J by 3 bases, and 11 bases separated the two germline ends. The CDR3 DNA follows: TGTGCCAGCAGCGAGGACAGTTACTATGGCTACACCTTC. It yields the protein CASSEDSYYGYTF.

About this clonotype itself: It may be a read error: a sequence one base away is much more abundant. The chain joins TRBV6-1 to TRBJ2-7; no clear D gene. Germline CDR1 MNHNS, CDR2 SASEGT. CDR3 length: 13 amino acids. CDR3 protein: CASTFLPPYERYF. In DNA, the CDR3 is TGTGCCAGCACCTTCCTTCCCCCCTACGAGCGGTACTTC.

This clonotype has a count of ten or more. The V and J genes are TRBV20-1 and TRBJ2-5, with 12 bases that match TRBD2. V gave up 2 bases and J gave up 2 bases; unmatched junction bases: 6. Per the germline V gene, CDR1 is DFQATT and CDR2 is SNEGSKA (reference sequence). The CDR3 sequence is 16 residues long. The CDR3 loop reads CSARNPSGGGQETQYF. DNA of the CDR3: TGCAGTGCTAGAAACCCTAGCGGGGGGGGTCAAGAGACCCAGTACTTC.